This TCR beta chain came from a study of T cell responses to AZD1222 COVID-19 vaccine. Findings and limits, study-wide: With two AZD1222 doses given, Spike-specific TCR breadth and depth both rose. The span of vaccine-associated CD4 TCRs extended across spike, with dominance at 160-218 and 743-854. No day 14 peak samples; only post-peak repertoires were characterized.

About this clone itself: Its antigen is not identified.

Germline loops: CDR1 SGHDT, CDR2 YYEEEE. V dropped 2 bases and J dropped 2; count of bases not matched to a gene: 6. The CDR3 loop spans 15 amino acids. The repertoire was sequenced with immunoSEQ multiplex PCR; TCRdb's copy has only in-frame clones and lacks some. The table has fewer than 100,000 clones, 85% to 95% seen once. The V and J genes are TRBV5-6 and TRBJ2-7, with TRBD1 matching over 8 bases. Specimen: peripheral blood, collected on day 0 of AZD1222 vaccination. This clonotype was sampled from an adult in good health. CDR3 nucleotides: TGTGCCAGCAGCTTCGCCGGGACAGGAACCTACGAGCAGTACTTC. Translation gives CASSFAGTGTYEQYF.